This T cell receptor beta chain was documented in a study of Ad26.COV2.S vaccination and SARS-CoV-2 variants. The CDR3 runs to 17 residues. Germline V gene sequence: CDR1 SGHVS, CDR2 FQNEAQ. Unmatched junction bases numbered 9, after V lost 0 bases and J lost 7 bases. Data came from immunoSEQ multiplex PCR; TCRdb stores just in-frame clones and leaves some out. Seen here are 350,000 to 400,000 clones, approximately 91% observed once, and the top ten hold 3.5%. Treatment noted: about 20 received Ad26.COV2.S at low or high dose, single or two shots; about 5 received placebo; per-sample allocation not given. Sample collection was performed on day 63 after the first vaccine or placebo injection.

The chain recombines TRBV7-8 with TRBJ2-1, with 10 bases lining up with TRBD2. The source is a person aged 18-65 years who received the Ad26.COV2.S COVID-19 vaccine or a placebo. The sequenced sample was peripheral blood, obtained in a trial of Ad26.COV2.S vaccine versus placebo. The CDR3 loop reads CASSLAASGGIRNEQFF. The CDR3 bases are TGTGCCAGCAGCTTAGCTGCTAGCGGGGGTATACGGAATGAGCAGTTCTTC.